This TCR beta chain derives from a study of T cell responses to AZD1222 COVID-19 vaccine. Points from the study as a whole: Donors, mostly white British, included more females; clonal diversity was possibly underestimated.

Per germline, CDR1 SGDLS and CDR2 YYNGEE. Trimming took off 4 bases at V and 1 base at J, with 8 bases between the two ends. The CDR3 covers 13 residues. For this clone: The antigen remains unidentified.

TCRdb's copy holds only in-frame clones and misses some; the assay was immunoSEQ multiplex PCR. The profile covers about 150,000 clones, with around nine tenths appearing a single time and approximately 20% taken by the ten largest. The receptor was derived from an adult in good health. The sample consisted of peripheral blood, taken on day 0 of AZD1222 vaccination. V usage is TRBV9 and J usage is TRBJ1-1; D remains unclear. The CDR3 here is CASSFSTNTEAFF. In DNA form, the CDR3 reads TGTGCCAGCAGCTTTAGTACGAACACTGAAGCTTTCTTT.